A single sample is the source of the 26 T cell receptor beta chains below, sequenced in a study of shared clonotypes between healthy human individuals. Clones were sequenced by immunoSEQ multiplex PCR, and TCRdb holds only the in-frame ones, with some missing. Among millions of clones, roughly 95% were seen once, and the ten largest hold 0.13%. Sample: naive CD4+ T cells sorted from blood. Described subset: CD45RA+ positively selected. These receptors were taken from a man aged 18 to 30 in good health.

This rearrangement joins TRBV5-6 to TRBJ1-3; D gene ambiguous. CDR3 size: 13 residues. V was shortened by 9 bases and J by 4 bases, with 14 bases between the two germline ends. The V gene's germline CDR1 is SGHDT and CDR2 YYEEEE. Here the CDR3 DNA reads TGTGCCACCGGGAAAGAGGAGGGAAACACCATATATTTT. Translation gives CATGKEEGNTIYF.

This chain uses TRBV2 with TRBJ2-1, with TRBD1 matching over 10 bases. The junction had 10 bases not matched to a gene; V was cut back by 8 bases and J by 9 bases. CDR3 size: 14 residues. The germline V gene has CDR1 SNHLY and CDR2 FYNNEI. The CDR3 is CASLLRQGASEQFF. In nucleotides, the CDR3 is TGTGCCAGCCTTTTGAGACAGGGGGCAAGTGAGCAGTTCTTC. The full variable domain, with the rest looked up from reference TRBV2 and TRBJ2-1, is EPEVTQTPSHQVTQMGQEVILRCVPISNHLYFYWYRQILGQKVEFLVSFYNNEISEKSEIFDDQFSVERPDGSNFTLKIRSTKLEDSAMYFCASLLRQGASEQFFGPGTRLTVL.

This sequence joins TRBV30 and TRBJ1-4; weak D call: TRBD1 (6 bases). The CDR3 sequence is 16 residues long. V lost 3 bases, J lost 6 bases, and 20 bases lay in between. Germline CDR1 GTSNPN, CDR2 SVGIG (reference sequence). In nucleotides, the CDR3 is TGTGCCTGGAGCCCCATTAGGGGACACCCTCATGAAAAACTGTTTTTT. It is translated as CAWSPIRGHPHEKLFF.

This chain joins TRBV5-8 and TRBJ1-1; 8 bases are shared with TRBD1. J was trimmed by 11 bases and V by 2 bases; bases with no gene match: 8. The CDR3 runs to 13 residues. The V gene's germline CDR1 is SGHTS and CDR2 YDEGEE. This chain's CDR3 is CASSFTTGVKAFF. In DNA, the CDR3 is TGTGCCAGCAGCTTCACGACAGGGGTTAAGGCTTTCTTT.

The rearrangement links TRBV6-1 to TRBJ1-1; D gene uncertain. Germline CDR1 reads MNHNS; CDR2 reads SASEGT. Trimming removed 0 bases from V and 1 base from J, with 9 bases in between. The CDR3 totals 15 residues. CDR3: CASSEAQPQNTEAFF. The CDR3, as DNA: TGTGCCAGCAGTGAAGCGCAGCCGCAGAACACTGAAGCTTTCTTT.

The chain employs TRBV5-1 and TRBJ1-3, with D possibly being TRBD1 (5 bases). Germline lookup yields CDR1 SGHRS and CDR2 YFSETQ. V lost 4 bases and J 2 bases, leaving 13 bases between the germline ends. The CDR3 loop spans 15 amino acids. CDR3 coding DNA: TGCGCCAGCAGCCCAACGTCAGGGACTGGAAACACCATATATTTT. Translation gives CASSPTSGTGNTIYF.

This chain links TRBV5-6 with TRBJ1-4; 7 bases fit TRBD1. V lost 5 bases to trimming and J lost 0 bases; unmatched junction nucleotides: 4. CDR1 and CDR2 from the germline V gene are SGHDT and YYEEEE. CDR3 length equals 15 residues. The CDR3 sequence: CASRLGQATNEKLFF. For the CDR3, the DNA is TGTGCCAGCAGACTTGGACAGGCAACTAATGAAAAACTGTTTTTT.

The rearrangement uses TRBV5-1 and TRBJ2-1; D ambiguous. This CDR3 region has 14 residues. The V end lost 0 bases, the J end lost 6 bases, and 10 bases lay between the germline ends. Germline loops: CDR1 SGHRS, CDR2 YFSETQ. The DNA for the CDR3 is TGCGCCAGCAGCTTGGCGGCTTCCATCAATGAGCAGTTCTTC. As protein: CASSLAASINEQFF.

This sequence joins TRBV5-4 and TRBJ1-1; D is perhaps TRBD1 (5 bases). Germline loops: CDR1 SGHNT, CDR2 YYREEE (reference sequence). V was trimmed by 10 bases and J by 1 base, leaving 17 bases between them. This CDR3 is 14 amino acids long. The CDR3 nucleotides are TGTGCCTCCTCTTTCCCGGGGCCGAACACTGAAGCTTTCTTT. Protein product: CASSFPGPNTEAFF.

Ten or more counts support this clone. The chain couples TRBV19 to TRBJ1-1, with a weak D call TRBD1 (6 bases). V dropped 1 base and J dropped 1 base, with 10 bases sitting between them. The V gene's germline CDR1 is LNHDA and CDR2 SQIVND (reference sequence). The CDR3 has 15 residues. The CDR3 region has the DNA TGTGCCAGTAGTATAGGGGGACAACCGAACACTGAAGCTTTCTTT. This encodes CASSIGGQPNTEAFF.

The rearrangement links TRBV7-2 to TRBJ2-5; no firm D call. V lost 5 bases and J 1 base, leaving 11 bases between the germline ends. CDR3 length equals 14 residues. From germline, CDR1 is SGHTA and CDR2 FQGNSA. In nucleotides, the CDR3 is TGTGCCAGCAGCCCAGGACGGGCCCAAGAGACCCAGTACTTC. Its protein is CASSPGRAQETQYF.

The chain uses TRBV2 and TRBJ2-5; D not resolved. The CDR3 is 12 amino acids. V was shortened by 6 bases and J by 1 base, with 6 bases between the two germline ends. Germline-derived CDR1 and CDR2 are SNHLY and FYNNEI. In DNA form, the CDR3 reads TGTGCCAGCAGGTCGGCCCAAGAGACCCAGTACTTC. Translated: CASRSAQETQYF.

This sequence joins TRBV28 and TRBJ1-2, with D perhaps matching TRBD1 (5 bases). CDR3 length equals 14 residues. In germline, CDR1 is MDHEN, CDR2 SYDVKM. V lost 3 bases to trimming and J lost 1 base, with 9 bases between them. The CDR3 bases are TGTGCCAGCAGTTTTTCCAGGGTTAACTATGGCTACACCTTC. It translates to CASSFSRVNYGYTF.

The chain combines TRBV28 with TRBJ2-7, with 9 bases that match TRBD1. V lost 5 bases, J lost 3 bases, and 8 bases stayed unmatched. This CDR3 contains 15 residues. Germline CDR1 and CDR2: MDHEN and SYDVKM. CDR3 in DNA: TGTGCCAGCAGTCCCCCGGGACAGGGTTACTACGAGCAGTACTTC. Translating it yields CASSPPGQGYYEQYF.

The sample holds one count of this clone. The sample carries other DNA sequences with the same CDR3. CDR3 sequence reads: CASRGQGYGYTF. In DNA form, the CDR3 reads TGTGCCAGCAGAGGACAGGGGTATGGCTACACCTTC. This sequence joins TRBV27 and TRBJ1-2; 9 positions match TRBD1. CDR3 length equals 12 residues. Unmatched junction bases numbered 1, after V lost 6 bases and J lost 5 bases. Germline V gene data show CDR1 as MNHEY and CDR2 as SMNVEV (reference sequence).

This clone is a singleton in its sample. The J gene is TRBJ1-4, the V gene TRBV6-6; D uncertain. V gave up 0 bases and J gave up 10 bases, with 9 bases separating them. Germline V gene sequence: CDR1 MNHNY, CDR2 SVGAGI (reference sequence). This CDR3 region has 13 residues. CDR3 bases: TGTGCCAGCAGTTACTCGAGCAGCCCAAAACTGTTTTTT. It yields the protein CASSYSSSPKLFF.

The chain uses TRBV4-2 and TRBJ2-2; TRBD2 aligns across 11 bases. V lost 5 bases and J lost 5; bases outside the gene matches: 4. This CDR3 is 15 amino acids long. The germline gives CDR1 LGHNA, CDR2 YNFKEQ. The CDR3 DNA is TGTGCCAGCAGCGAGACTAGCGGGGAAACCGGGGAGCTGTTTTTT. This encodes CASSETSGETGELFF.

The chain employs TRBV6-5 and TRBJ2-7, with a tentative D call TRBD1 (6 bases). Trimming stripped 5 bases from V and 5 bases from J, with 10 bases between. The CDR3 has 12 residues. Germline CDR1 MNHEY, CDR2 SVGAGI. This chain's CDR3 is CASSTRDNEQYF. The CDR3 DNA sequence: TGTGCCAGCAGTACCCGGGACAACGAGCAGTACTTC.

The rearrangement links TRBV2 to TRBJ2-5; 7 bases align to TRBD1. CDR1 SNHLY and CDR2 FYNNEI come from the germline V gene. The CDR3 spans 11 residues. V gave up 6 bases and J gave up 9 bases; unmatched junction bases: 4. The CDR3 is CASSEQGPQYF. The CDR3 nucleotides read TGTGCCAGCAGCGAACAGGGGCCCCAGTACTTC.

The chain has TRBV6-5 and TRBJ2-5; D assignment may be TRBD1 or TRBD2 (5 bases each). The CDR3 contains 14 residues. Trimming removed 4 bases from V and 5 bases from J, with 14 bases in between. CDR1 and CDR2 from the germline V gene are MNHEY and SVGAGI. CDR3 sequence reads: CASSSIAGTETQYF. Here the CDR3 DNA reads TGTGCCAGCAGTTCTATTGCAGGGACGGAGACCCAGTACTTC.

The CDR3 region is CATSRPTVANEQFF. The DNA of the CDR3 is TGTGCCACCAGCAGACCTACAGTGGCCAATGAGCAGTTCTTC. The rearrangement links TRBV15 to TRBJ2-1; D remains unclear. The CDR3 loop spans 14 amino acids. CDR1 is LNHNV and CDR2 is YYDKDF in the germline V gene (reference sequence). Trimming shortened V by 2 bases and J by 6 bases, and 11 bases separated the two germline ends.

CDR3 coding DNA: TGTGCCAGTAAAAGGACAGGGGCTGTTCAGCCCCAGCATTTT. This gives the protein CASKRTGAVQPQHF. The genes are TRBV19 and TRBJ1-5; TRBD1 matches 9 bases. V shed 7 bases and J 6 bases; nucleotides not matched to a gene: 7. Looked up from germline, CDR1 is LNHDA and CDR2 is SQIVND (reference sequence). This CDR3 has 14 residues.

To note about this clone: Distinct nucleotide sequences in the sample also encode this CDR3. The chain is built from TRBV18 and TRBJ1-1; tentative D call: TRBD1 (5 bases). Between the trimmed V and J ends, which lost 1 base and 1 base, there was a span of 7 bases. The CDR3 is made up of 14 amino acids. Germline V gene data show CDR1 as KGHSH and CDR2 as LQKENI. CDR3 sequence (DNA): TGTGCCAGCTCACCACTAGACAGGAACACTGAAGCTTTCTTT. This encodes CASSPLDRNTEAFF. The full variable domain, in which reference TRBV18 and TRBJ1-1 provide the parts outside the CDR3, is NAGVMQNPRHLVRRRGQEARLRCSPMKGHSHVYWYRQLPEEGLKFMVYLQKENIIDESGMPKERFSAEFPKEGPSILRIQQVVRGDSAAYFCASSPLDRNTEAFFGQGTRLTVV.

V and J are TRBV25-1 and TRBJ2-7; 9 bases match TRBD2. V lost 4 bases, J lost 4 bases, and 8 bases stayed unmatched. The CDR3 runs 15 residues. The germline V gene encodes CDR1 MGHDK and CDR2 SYGVNS. CDR3 amino acids: CASSGDLAGPYEQYF. The CDR3 DNA sequence: TGTGCCAGCAGTGGGGACCTAGCGGGGCCTTACGAGCAGTACTTC.

The J gene is TRBJ2-2, the V gene TRBV18; D perhaps matches TRBD2 (5 bases). The germline CDR1 and CDR2 sequences are KGHSH and LQKENI. The CDR3 is 15 residues long. The ends were cut back, 3 bases at V and 4 bases at J, with 12 bases in the middle. CDR3 sequence: CASSPLLGSTGELFF. CDR3 nucleotide sequence: TGTGCCAGCTCACCCCTATTGGGGAGCACCGGGGAGCTGTTTTTT.

The DNA for the CDR3 is TGTGCCAGCAGCTTAGGGACAGGGGGTGCGAATGAGCAGTTCTTC. Its translation: CASSLGTGGANEQFF. The rearrangement links TRBV7-6 to TRBJ2-1, with 10 nucleotides matching TRBD1. This CDR3 is built from 15 residues. CDR1 and CDR2 from the germline V gene are SGHVS and FNYEAQ. V lost 1 base to trimming and J lost 7 bases; unmatched junction nucleotides: 4.